This T cell receptor beta chain was obtained from a study of blood T cell repertoires in COVID-19 (TCRdb year 2020). Some background on the complete study: Samples from collaborators originated in the United States, Italy and Spain and spanned both the acute and convalescent phases of COVID-19. The material from the prospective study consisted of cDNA or gDNA derived from T cells, B-cell-depleted T cells, or PBMCs. Subjects who had been exposed to COVID-19, were actively infected with it, or had recovered from it provided the deeply sampled blood TCRbeta repertoires that made up the dataset. The repertoires were released in a freely available public database intended as a resource for research on the immune response to SARS-CoV-2. Samples were obtained from the ongoing ImmuneRACE study (first 160 participants) and from 950 to 1,500 subjects provided by 6 global collaborators. Nearly every sample came with metadata listing a de-identified subject ID, COVID-19 status, age in years and sex. HLA class I and class II types, where available, came from metadata supplied by the sample provider rather than from assay-based typing.

A note on this clone: Its cognate antigen has yet to be identified. Per-base quality was not reported, and no clone a single base away is much larger than it.

The collaborating institutions used their own protocols to collect whole blood in K2EDTA tubes. For TCRbeta analysis, collaborators shipped samples in one of three forms: frozen whole blood, isolated PBMCs, or DNA extracted from either of those sample types. V is pared back by 5 bases and J by 8 bases, with 21 bases lying between the germline termini. The CDR3 holds 15 amino acids from the cysteine to the phenylalanine. Only the CDR3 region is kept as DNA, spanning 45 bases read in frame from base 1. According to the germline V gene, CDR1 reads SNHLY and CDR2 reads FYNNEI. The immunoSEQ Assay, a bias-controlled multiplex PCR, was used to amplify TCRbeta CDR3 regions from genomic DNA. Processing in the source paper ran as follows. Nucleated cell counts per sample were estimated from amplification of reference gene primers within the assay. Sequence reads were collapsed and filtered to measure the absolute abundance of every unique TCRbeta CDR3 rearrangement. For each sample, productive Simpson clonality was calculated by taking the square root of Simpson's diversity index across productive rearrangements. Drawn from immuneACCESS, this table holds only the in-frame rearrangements with V and J called that TCRdb kept. Clones are partly lost; checked studies trace under half to an unresolved V gene and leave the rest unexplained. That table gives V, J and clone size, and the DNA gave D and trimming. The sample contains more than 60,000 clones, around 91% of them found a single time. The ten largest clones represent under 6% of the sample.

Study-level results and caveats: How much clinical and demographic metadata was included differed by source and by participant, and the metadata was provided uncurated.

Input material: peripheral blood. Recombination connected TRBV2 to TRBJ2-5, and possibly TRBD1, on 6 matching bases. The sequence came from a human donor in a cohort sampled during active COVID-19. This receptor carries the CDR3 CASSRQDRNLETQYF. The sequence in DNA is TGTGCCAGCAGTAGGCAGGACAGAAATTTAGAAACCCAGTACTTC.